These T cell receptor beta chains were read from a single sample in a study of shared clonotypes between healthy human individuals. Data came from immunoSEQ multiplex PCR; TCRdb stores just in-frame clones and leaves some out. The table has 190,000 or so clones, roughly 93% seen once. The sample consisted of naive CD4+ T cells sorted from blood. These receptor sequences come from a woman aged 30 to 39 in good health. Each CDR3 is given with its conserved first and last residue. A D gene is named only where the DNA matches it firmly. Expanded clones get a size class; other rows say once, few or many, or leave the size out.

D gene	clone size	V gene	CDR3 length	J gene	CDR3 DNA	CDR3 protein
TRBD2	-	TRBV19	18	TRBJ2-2	TGTGCCAGTATCCCGGGACTAGCGGGAGGAGAGAACACCGGGGAGCTGTTTTTT	CASIPGLAGGENTGELFF
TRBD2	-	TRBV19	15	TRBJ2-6	TGTGCCAGTACCCCGGGGGGGACTGGGGCCAACGTCCTGACTTTC	CASTPGGTGANVLTF
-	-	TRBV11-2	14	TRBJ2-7	TGTGCCAGCAGCGTAAGACTAGTCTCCTACGAGCAGTACTTC	CASSVRLVSYEQYF
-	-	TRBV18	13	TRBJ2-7	TGTGCCAGCTCACCAGTCGTTCGCGGCGAGCAGTACTTC	CASSPVVRGEQYF
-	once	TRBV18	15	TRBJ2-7	TGTGCCAGCTCACTTGGGACGGAAGCCTTCTACGAGCAGTACTTC	CASSLGTEAFYEQYF
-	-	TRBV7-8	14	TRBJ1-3	TGTGCCAGCAGCTTAACGCTCTCTGGAAACACCATATATTTT	CASSLTLSGNTIYF
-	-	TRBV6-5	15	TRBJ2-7	TGTGCCAGCAGTTACGCGTCAGGGTCCTCCTACGAGCAGTACTTC	CASSYASGSSYEQYF
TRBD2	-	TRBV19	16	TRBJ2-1	TGTGCCAGTAGTAGGTCTCATAGCGGGAGGGGTCCTGAGCAGTTCTTC	CASSRSHSGRGPEQFF
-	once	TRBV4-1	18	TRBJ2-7	TGCGCCAGCAGCCGCAGGGACCAGGGAAATAGGGGCTCCTACGAGCAGTACTTC	CASSRRDQGNRGSYEQYF
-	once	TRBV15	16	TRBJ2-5	TGTGCCACCAGCAGAGGCTCAGGGATTTCAAGGGAGACCCAGTACTTC	CATSRGSGISRETQYF
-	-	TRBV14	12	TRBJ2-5	TGTGCCAGCAGCCCTACCCAAGAGACCCAGTACTTC	CASSPTQETQYF
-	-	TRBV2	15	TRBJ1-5	TGTGCCAGCAGTGAGACTGGGCAGGGTTATCAGCCCCAGCATTTT	CASSETGQGYQPQHF
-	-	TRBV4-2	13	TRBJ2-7	TGTGCCAGCAGCCAAGAGTTCCTCTACGAGCAGTACTTC	CASSQEFLYEQYF
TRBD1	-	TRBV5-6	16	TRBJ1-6	TGTGCCAGCAGCTTGGAAGGGGGCAGGATTGGTTCACCCCTCCACTTT	CASSLEGGRIGSPLHF
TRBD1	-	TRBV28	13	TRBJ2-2	TGTGCCAGCAGCTGGACAGGGCCCGGCGAGCTGTTTTTT	CASSWTGPGELFF
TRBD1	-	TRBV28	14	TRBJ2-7	TGTGCCAGCAGTTTAGGACAGGCCCCCTACGAGCAGTACTTC	CASSLGQAPYEQYF
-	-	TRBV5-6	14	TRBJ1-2	TGTGCCAGCAGCAGGCCCGCCTACAACTATGGCTACACCTTC	CASSRPAYNYGYTF
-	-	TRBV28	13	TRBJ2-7	TGTGCCAGCAGTCTAGGACAGAACGCCAAGCAGTACTTC	CASSLGQNAKQYF
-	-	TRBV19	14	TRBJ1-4	TGTGCCAGTAGTGCAGGGCGAGCTAATGAAAAACTGTTTTTT	CASSAGRANEKLFF
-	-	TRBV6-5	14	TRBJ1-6	TGTGCCAGCAGTGAGTCGGTCCTGGGTTCACCCCTCCACTTT	CASSESVLGSPLHF
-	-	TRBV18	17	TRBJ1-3	TGTGCCAGCTCACTGATGGGGCAGAAATTCTCTGGAAACACCATATATTTT	CASSLMGQKFSGNTIYF
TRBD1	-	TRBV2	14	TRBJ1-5	TGTGCCAGCAGGTCCGGGACAGGAGGTGGGCCCCAGCATTTT	CASRSGTGGGPQHF
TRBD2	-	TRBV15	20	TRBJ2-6	TGTGCCACCAGCAGAGATCGGGAGGCAGGGAGACTCTCTGGGGCCAACGTCCTGACTTTC	CATSRDREAGRLSGANVLTF
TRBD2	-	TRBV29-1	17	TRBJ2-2	TGCAGCGTTGCGGAGGTAGCGGGAGGTCCGAGCACCGGGGAGCTGTTTTTT	CSVAEVAGGPSTGELFF
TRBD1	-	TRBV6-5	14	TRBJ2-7	TGTGCCAGCAGTTGGGGACAGACTACCTACGAGCAGTACTTC	CASSWGQTTYEQYF
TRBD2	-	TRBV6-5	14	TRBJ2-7	TGTGCCAGCAGTTACTCGCGGGAGCAACACGAGCAGTACTTC	CASSYSREQHEQYF
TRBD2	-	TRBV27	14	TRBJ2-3	TGTGCCAGCAGTTTCTGTCCGGGGGGAGATACGCAGTATTTT	CASSFCPGGDTQYF
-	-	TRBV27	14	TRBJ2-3	TGTGCCAGCAGTCTCCGGGACAGCACAGATACGCAGTATTTT	CASSLRDSTDTQYF
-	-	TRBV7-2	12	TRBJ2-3	TGTGCCAGCAGCCCGGAGGGACTCACTCAGTATTTT	CASSPEGLTQYF
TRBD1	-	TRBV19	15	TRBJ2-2	TGTGCCACCGCGGGACAGGGGGCCGGGGACGGGGAGCTGTTTTTT	CATAGQGAGDGELFF
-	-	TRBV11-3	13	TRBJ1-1	TGTGCCAGCAGCTTAGTAGAAGGCACTGAAGCTTTCTTT	CASSLVEGTEAFF
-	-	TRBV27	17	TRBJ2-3	TGTGCCAGCAGTTTATCCACAGTGTTGCTCCCGACAGATACGCAGTATTTT	CASSLSTVLLPTDTQYF
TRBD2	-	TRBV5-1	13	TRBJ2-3	TGCGCCAGCAGCGGGGAGGGAGCAGATACGCAGTATTTT	CASSGEGADTQYF
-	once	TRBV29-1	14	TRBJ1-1	TGCAGCGTCCGGGCCCGCCTTTCTGACACTGAAGCTTTCTTT	CSVRARLSDTEAFF
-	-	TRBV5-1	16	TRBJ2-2	TGCGCCAGCAGCCAACAGATAGGGCAGAACACCGGGGAGCTGTTTTTT	CASSQQIGQNTGELFF
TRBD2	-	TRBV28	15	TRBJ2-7	TGTGCCAGCAGAAATACCGGGACTAGCGTGTACGAGCAGTACTTC	CASRNTGTSVYEQYF
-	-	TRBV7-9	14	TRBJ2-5	TGTGCCAGCAACCTTCTTGGGCCGAAAGAGACCCAGTACTTC	CASNLLGPKETQYF
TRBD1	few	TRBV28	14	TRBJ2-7	TGTGCCAGCTCCTCGCCAGGGGGCCTGAACGAGCAGTACTTC	CASSSPGGLNEQYF
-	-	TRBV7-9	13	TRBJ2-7	TGTGCCAGCGGGGGGACGGCTCCTTACGAGCAGTACTTC	CASGGTAPYEQYF
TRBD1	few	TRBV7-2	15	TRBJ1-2	TGTGCCAGCAGCTTAGGACAGGGAGGGAACTATGGCTACACCTTC	CASSLGQGGNYGYTF
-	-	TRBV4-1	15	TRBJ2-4	TGCGCCAGCAGCCCCGCTCCAGTAGCCAAAAACATTCAGTACTTC	CASSPAPVAKNIQYF
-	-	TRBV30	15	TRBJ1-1	TGTGCCTGGAGAGACACCGACAGGCGGAACACTGAAGCTTTCTTT	CAWRDTDRRNTEAFF
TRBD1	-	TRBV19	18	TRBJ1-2	TGTGCCAGTAGTACTCCGGGACAGGGGGCGCGATTCGGCTATGGCTACACCTTC	CASSTPGQGARFGYGYTF
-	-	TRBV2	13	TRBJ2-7	TGTGCCAGCAGTACCGACACCACCTACGAGCAGTACTTC	CASSTDTTYEQYF
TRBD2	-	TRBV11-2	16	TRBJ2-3	TGTGCCAGCAGCATCCGACTAGCGGGAAGCACAGATACGCAGTATTTT	CASSIRLAGSTDTQYF
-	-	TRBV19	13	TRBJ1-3	TGTGCCAGTAGGCGGAGCTCTGGAAACACCATATATTTT	CASRRSSGNTIYF
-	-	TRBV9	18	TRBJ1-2	TGTGCCAGCAGCATCTCCGGGTACAGGGCAATGACTAACTATGGCTACACCTTC	CASSISGYRAMTNYGYTF